This T cell receptor (beta chain) was retrieved from a study of blood T cell repertoires in COVID-19. Across the whole study: There were acute and convalescent COVID-19 samples, and they came from the United States, Italy and Spain. PBMCs, B-cell-depleted T cells, or T cells provided the cDNA or gDNA that made up the material.

Authors' analysis steps: Estimation of nucleated cell counts was performed using reference gene primer amplification. Profiling relied on immunoSEQ multiplex PCR, and the TCRdb table lists in-frame clones only, not all of them. V, J and clone size derive from that table, while D and trimming were established from the DNA sequence. The table lists 35,000 to 40,000 clones, under 90% of them singletons, with 9.5% to 13% in the top ten. Germline CDR1 SGHTA, CDR2 FQGNSA. CDR3 length: 15 amino acids. V gave up 1 base and J gave up 2 bases, with 11 bases separating them. The TCR was taken from a man aged 65 to 85 with acute or convalescent COVID-19. The sample taken for sequencing was peripheral blood. This chain links TRBV7-2 with TRBJ2-5; D is uncertain. DNA for the CDR3: TGTGCCAGCAGCTTAGGTGTCAGTCAGCAAGAGACCCAGTACTTC. This translates into CASSLGVSQQETQYF.